A single sample gave rise to the 30 T cell receptor beta chains below, sequenced in a study of cytomegalovirus exposure and HLA in healthy donors. The table came from immunoSEQ multiplex PCR; TCRdb's copy has only in-frame clones and leaves some out. The table has 140,000 or so clones, roughly 89% seen once. Sequenced material: PBMCs. These receptor sequences come from a woman between 18 and 30 years old in good health and CMV-seropositive.

This chain joins TRBV18 and TRBJ1-2; tentative D call: TRBD1 (5 bases). Germline values: CDR1 KGHSH, CDR2 LQKENI. The V end lost 3 bases, the J end lost 3 bases, and 17 bases lay between the germline ends. The length of the CDR3 is 16 residues. The CDR3 nucleotides read TGTGCCAGCTCACCTTATACAGCACAGGTGGACTATGGCTACACCTTC. Residues: CASSPYTAQVDYGYTF. Drawing the rest from reference TRBV18 and TRBJ1-2, the complete variable domain is NAGVMQNPRHLVRRRGQEARLRCSPMKGHSHVYWYRQLPEEGLKFMVYLQKENIIDESGMPKERFSAEFPKEGPSILRIQQVVRGDSAAYFCASSPYTAQVDYGYTFGSGTRLTVV.

This chain uses TRBV5-6 with TRBJ2-5; no clear D. V lost 0 bases and J lost 4, with 4 bases in between. There are 12 residues in the CDR3. Germline assignment: CDR1 SGHDT and CDR2 YYEEEE. CDR3 amino acids: CASSLARETQYF. The CDR3 DNA reads as TGTGCCAGCAGCTTGGCCAGAGAGACCCAGTACTTC.

V usage is TRBV27 and J usage is TRBJ2-7, with TRBD2 identical over 11 bases. V shed 2 bases, J shed 0 bases, and the junction held 0 bases outside the gene matches. CDR3 length: 15 residues. Germline V gives CDR1 MNHEY, CDR2 SMNVEV (reference sequence). CDR3 in amino acids: CASSLTSGGSYEQYF. CDR3 sequence (DNA): TGTGCCAGCAGTTTAACTAGCGGGGGCTCCTACGAGCAGTACTTC.

The rearrangement uses TRBV28 and TRBJ1-6; D gene unclear. This CDR3 is 16 amino acids long. Trimming cost V 2 bases and J 0 bases, with 8 bases left between them. Germline V gene sequence: CDR1 MDHEN, CDR2 SYDVKM. The CDR3 sequence: CASSLSHYSYNSPLHF. Here the CDR3 DNA reads TGTGCCAGCAGTTTAAGCCACTACTCCTATAATTCACCCCTCCACTTT.

The J gene is TRBJ2-6, the V gene TRBV7-2, with D perhaps TRBD2 (6 bases). The CDR3 length is 16 residues. The germline V gene has CDR1 SGHTA and CDR2 FQGNSA. The V end was cut by 5 bases, the J end by 4 bases, with 15 bases between. CDR3 DNA sequence: TGTGCCAGCAGCGGAGCGGGTGTCTCCGGGGCCAACGTCCTGACTTTC. Its translation is CASSGAGVSGANVLTF.

The CDR3 reads CASSGTGTPDSYGYTF. CDR3 DNA: TGTGCCAGCAGCGGGACCGGGACACCCGACAGCTATGGCTACACCTTC. The chain carries TRBV9 and TRBJ1-2, with D maybe TRBD1 (6 bases). CDR3 size: 16 residues. The germline V and J ends were trimmed by 3 bases and 4 bases, with 19 bases remaining between them. Germline CDR1 SGDLS, CDR2 YYNGEE. Looking up the rest from reference TRBV9 and TRBJ1-2 gives the full variable domain: DSGVTQTPKHLITATGQRVTLRCSPRSGDLSVYWYQQSLDQGLQFLIQYYNGEERAKGNILERFSAQQFPDLHSELNLSSLELGDSALYFCASSGTGTPDSYGYTFGSGTRLTVV.

This rearrangement joins TRBV28 to TRBJ2-5; 7 nucleotides line up with TRBD1. The V segment lost 5 bases and the J segment 1 base; nucleotides outside the gene matches: 4. The germline V gene encodes CDR1 MDHEN and CDR2 SYDVKM. CDR3 length equals 14 residues. The CDR3 loop reads CASSTRQGQETQYF. The CDR3, as DNA: TGTGCCAGCAGTACCCGACAGGGCCAAGAGACCCAGTACTTC.

The V and J genes are TRBV7-2 and TRBJ2-2, with 8 nucleotides matching TRBD1. The CDR3 totals 14 residues. V shed 5 bases, J shed 6 bases, and the junction held 5 bases outside the gene matches. CDR1 SGHTA and CDR2 FQGNSA come from the germline V gene. CDR3 nucleotide sequence: TGTGCCAGCAGCCAGGACAGGGCGGCCGGGGAGCTGTTTTTT. It translates to CASSQDRAAGELFF. Together with reference TRBV7-2 and TRBJ2-2, the CDR3 gives the full variable domain: GAGVSQSPSNKVTEKGKDVELRCDPISGHTALYWYRQSLGQGLEFLIYFQGNSAPDKSGLPSDRFSAERTGGSVSTLTIQRTQQEDSAVYLCASSQDRAAGELFFGEGSRLTVL.

The chain joins TRBV4-1 to TRBJ1-1; D is possibly TRBD1 (6 bases). The CDR3 has 16 amino acids. V lost 0 bases and J 4 bases, leaving 15 bases between the germline ends. The germline CDR1 and CDR2 sequences are MGHRA and YSYEKL. The CDR3 region has the DNA TGCGCCAGCAGCCAAGATAGGTCAGGGGCGGGCACTGAAGCTTTCTTT. As protein: CASSQDRSGAGTEAFF.

The chain has TRBV27 and TRBJ2-1; 10 nucleotides agree with TRBD2. Germline V gene data show CDR1 as MNHEY and CDR2 as SMNVEV (reference sequence). V shed 6 bases, J shed 0 bases, and the junction held 14 bases outside the gene matches. The CDR3 is 19 amino acids. CDR3 coding DNA: TGTGCCAGCAGGTTCCTCTTCGCTAGCGGGGGCTTCTCCTACAATGAGCAGTTCTTC. Translated: CASRFLFASGGFSYNEQFF.

The rearrangement joins TRBV27 to TRBJ2-7; tentative D call: TRBD1 (6 bases). The germline V and J ends were trimmed by 5 bases and 2 bases, with 16 bases remaining between them. The CDR3 is 15 residues long. CDR1 is MNHEY and CDR2 is SMNVEV in the germline V gene (reference sequence). The CDR3 is CASSPTGLGTYEQYF. The DNA for the CDR3 is TGTGCCAGCAGTCCTACAGGGTTGGGAACCTACGAGCAGTACTTC.

This clone was detected once. This chain joins TRBV28 and TRBJ1-1; D is uncertain. The CDR3 is made up of 16 amino acids. Germline lookup yields CDR1 MDHEN and CDR2 SYDVKM. Deletions cut 4 bases from V and 1 base from J, with 16 bases between. CDR3 nucleotide sequence: TGTGCCAGCAGTTCATCAAAGCGACTGCGGAACACTGAAGCTTTCTTT. Translated, it gives CASSSSKRLRNTEAFF.

This chain uses TRBV15 with TRBJ1-4, with D perhaps TRBD1 (5 bases). This CDR3 region has 16 residues. The ends were cut back, 1 base at V and 7 bases at J, with 16 bases in the middle. Per germline, CDR1 LNHNV and CDR2 YYDKDF (reference sequence). CDR3 residues: CATSRAGGVRGEKLFF. The CDR3 nucleotides read TGTGCCACCAGCAGAGCGGGAGGGGTAAGGGGTGAAAAACTGTTTTTT.

The V and J genes are TRBV5-6 and TRBJ2-6; the match to TRBD1 covers 7 bases. Germline V gene sequence: CDR1 SGHDT, CDR2 YYEEEE. Germline trimming cut 2 bases from V and 2 bases from J; bases unmatched to any gene: 10. The CDR3 has 18 amino acids. The CDR3 DNA reads as TGTGCCAGCAGCTTAGAAGGGGGCTGGACGGCTGGGGCCAACGTCCTGACTTTC. Amino acid sequence: CASSLEGGWTAGANVLTF.

The rearrangement links TRBV6-5 to TRBJ2-1, with D unresolved. Germline CDR1 MNHEY, CDR2 SVGAGI. Trimming shortened V by 5 bases and J by 4 bases, and 9 bases separated the two germline ends. The CDR3 has 13 amino acids. The CDR3 DNA follows: TGTGCCAGCAGTCTCTCGAGGTACAATGAGCAGTTCTTC. This codes for CASSLSRYNEQFF.

The chain uses TRBV7-6 and TRBJ1-1; possibly TRBD1 for D (6 bases). In germline, CDR1 is SGHVS, CDR2 FNYEAQ. Trimming pared 3 bases from V and 4 bases from J, leaving 12 bases between. The CDR3 covers 14 residues. The chain's CDR3 is CASSLQGLGTEAFF. DNA for the CDR3: TGTGCCAGCAGCTTGCAGGGGCTGGGCACTGAAGCTTTCTTT.

The genes are TRBV4-1 and TRBJ2-3, with 8 bases identical to TRBD1. In germline, CDR1 is MGHRA, CDR2 YSYEKL. CDR3 length: 17 amino acids. The V segment lost 0 bases and the J segment 2 bases; nucleotides outside the gene matches: 7. For the CDR3, the DNA is TGCGCCAGCAGCCAAGATCCCGGGACAGGATACACAGATACGCAGTATTTT. It specifies CASSQDPGTGYTDTQYF.

The DNA for the CDR3 is TGCGCCAGCAGCTTGGGCTGGACTAGCGGGGACACAGATACGCAGTATTTT. Translation: CASSLGWTSGDTDTQYF. The chain couples TRBV5-1 to TRBJ2-3; TRBD2 agrees at 12 bases. This CDR3 comprises 17 residues. Germline CDR1 is SGHRS and CDR2 is YFSETQ. Germline trimming cut 0 bases from V and 2 bases from J; bases unmatched to any gene: 4.

The chain links TRBV10-3 to TRBJ1-1; D call uncertain. Trimming pared 0 bases from V and 6 bases from J, leaving 11 bases between. This CDR3 contains 14 residues. The germline CDR1 and CDR2 sequences are ENHRY and SYGVKD. The CDR3 loop reads CAISESGADAEAFF. DNA for the CDR3: TGTGCCATCAGTGAGTCGGGAGCAGACGCTGAAGCTTTCTTT.

The chain carries TRBV10-1 and TRBJ1-1; 11 positions match TRBD1. V lost 6 bases and J lost 4; bases outside the gene matches: 4. The V gene's germline CDR1 is WNHNN and CDR2 SYGVQD (reference sequence). CDR3 length: 14 amino acids. CDR3 sequence reads: CASSAGTGGTEAFF. The CDR3 nucleotides read TGCGCCAGCAGCGCCGGGACAGGGGGCACTGAAGCTTTCTTT.

The chain links TRBV28 to TRBJ1-2; TRBD1 aligns across 8 bases. The V gene's germline CDR1 is MDHEN and CDR2 SYDVKM. V dropped 7 bases and J dropped 2; count of bases not matched to a gene: 9. CDR3 size: 15 residues. CDR3 loop: CASTTLGQANYGYTF. Here the CDR3 DNA reads TGTGCCAGCACCACCCTGGGACAGGCCAACTATGGCTACACCTTC.

V usage is TRBV14 and J usage is TRBJ1-6, with D possibly matching TRBD1 (6 bases). V shed 3 bases and J shed 10 bases, with 16 bases lying between them. Germline assignment: CDR1 SGHDN and CDR2 FVKESK. The CDR3 extends over 15 amino acids. The CDR3 here is CASSQDSMGNSPLHF. The CDR3 DNA is TGTGCCAGCAGCCAGGACAGTATGGGAAACTCACCCCTCCACTTT. Drawing the rest from reference TRBV14 and TRBJ1-6, the complete variable domain is EAGVTQFPSHSVIEKGQTVTLRCDPISGHDNLYWYRRVMGKEIKFLLHFVKESKQDESGMPNNRFLAERTGGTYSTLKVQPAELEDSGVYFCASSQDSMGNSPLHFGNGTRLTVT.

The rearrangement links TRBV27 to TRBJ2-7; 9 nucleotides align to TRBD1. Germline lookup yields CDR1 MNHEY and CDR2 SMNVEV (reference sequence). V lost 4 bases and J lost 3; bases outside the gene matches: 4. CDR3 length: 14 residues. CDR3 bases: TGTGCCAGCAGTTCTAGGACAGGGGTCTACGAGCAGTACTTC. Its protein is CASSSRTGVYEQYF.

This sequence joins TRBV5-1 and TRBJ1-1, with 7 bases that match TRBD1. The CDR3 extends over 13 amino acids. Germline CDR1 and CDR2: SGHRS and YFSETQ. Trimming took 3 bases from V and 8 from J; bases not matched to a gene: 7. CDR3 sequence reads: CASSWVGTDEAFF. CDR3 in DNA: TGCGCCAGCAGCTGGGTCGGGACAGACGAAGCTTTCTTT.

The genes are TRBV28 and TRBJ2-2; D possibly corresponds to TRBD1 (5 bases). There are 15 residues in the CDR3. Germline CDR1 and CDR2: MDHEN and SYDVKM. Trimming shortened V by 7 bases and J by 2 bases, and 14 bases separated the two germline ends. CDR3 DNA: TGTGCCAGCACCAGGGATCACCCAAACACCGGGGAGCTGTTTTTT. Protein sequence: CASTRDHPNTGELFF. Complete variable domain (other parts from reference TRBV28 and TRBJ2-2): DVKVTQSSRYLVKRTGEKVFLECVQDMDHENMFWYRQDPGLGLRLIYFSYDVKMKEKGDIPEGYSVSREKKERFSLILESASTNQTSMYLCASTRDHPNTGELFFGEGSRLTVL.

J is TRBJ2-7 and V is TRBV18; D possibly corresponds to TRBD1 (5 bases). The CDR3 runs 14 residues. Germline CDR1 is KGHSH and CDR2 is LQKENI. Trimming stripped 3 bases from V and 6 bases from J, with 15 bases between. Written as DNA, the CDR3 is TGTGCCAGCTCACCGGCCTTCGAAGGGGCCGAGCAGTACTTC. Its translation: CASSPAFEGAEQYF.

In this sample, this clone turned up a few times. The CDR3 loop is CEVWRDPEAFF. The CDR3 region has the DNA TGCGAGGTGTGGCGGGACCCTGAAGCTTTCTTT. The chain has TRBV10-1 and TRBJ1-1; the D gene is possibly TRBD1 (5 bases). This CDR3 spans 11 amino acids. Germline assignment: CDR1 WNHNN and CDR2 SYGVQD (reference sequence).

This chain connects TRBV2 to TRBJ1-2; TRBD1 is a possible D gene (5 bases). CDR1 is SNHLY and CDR2 is FYNNEI in the germline V gene. V lost 4 bases, J lost 3 bases, and 9 bases lay in between. This CDR3 spans 13 amino acids. CDR3 coding DNA: TGTGCCAGCAGTGGGGGGGAGCACTATGGCTACACCTTC. Amino acids: CASSGGEHYGYTF.

This chain links TRBV5-1 with TRBJ2-5, with a tentative D call TRBD2 (6 bases). With 1 base removed from V and 4 bases from J, the gap between germline ends came to 20 bases. The germline CDR1 and CDR2 sequences are SGHRS and YFSETQ. There are 17 residues in the CDR3. For the CDR3, the DNA is TGCGCCAGCAGCTTGCTAGTAGGCGGGGTTGGAGGAGAGACCCAGTACTTC. Translating gives CASSLLVGGVGGETQYF.

V gene TRBV18 combines with J gene TRBJ2-7, with D maybe TRBD2 (5 bases). This CDR3 is built from 15 residues. Germline CDR1 and CDR2: KGHSH and LQKENI. The V gene lost 2 bases and the J gene lost 2 bases, with 13 bases spanning the gap. In DNA form, the CDR3 reads TGTGCCAGCTCACCAATGAGCGGTCCGGCCTACGAGCAGTACTTC. Residues: CASSPMSGPAYEQYF.